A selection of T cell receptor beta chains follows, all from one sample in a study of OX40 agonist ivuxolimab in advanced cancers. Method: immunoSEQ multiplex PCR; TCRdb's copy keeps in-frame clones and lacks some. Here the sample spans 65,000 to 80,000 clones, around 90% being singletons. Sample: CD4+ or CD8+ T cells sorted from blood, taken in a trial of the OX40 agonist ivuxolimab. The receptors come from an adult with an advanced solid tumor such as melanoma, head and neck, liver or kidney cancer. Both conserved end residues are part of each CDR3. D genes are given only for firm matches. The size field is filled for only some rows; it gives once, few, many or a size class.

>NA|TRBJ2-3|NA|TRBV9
TGTGCCAGCAGCGTCAGTGTAGAAGATACGCAGTATTTT
CASSVSVEDTQYF
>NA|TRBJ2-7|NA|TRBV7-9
TGTGCCAGCGGTGGTTCCTCCTACGAGCAGTACTTC
CASGGSSYEQYF
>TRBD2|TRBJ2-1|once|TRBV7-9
TGTGCCAGCAGCTTAACTAGCGGGAGTGGGGATGAGCAGTTCTTC
CASSLTSGSGDEQFF
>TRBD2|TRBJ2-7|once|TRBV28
TGTGCCAGCAGTTTACCGGGGGGTGGGAGTAGACGCTACGAGCAGTACTTC
CASSLPGGGSRRYEQYF
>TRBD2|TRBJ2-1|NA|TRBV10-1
TGCGCCAGCAGTTATCTAGCGGGTAGCTCCTACAATGAGCAGTTCTTC
CASSYLAGSSYNEQFF
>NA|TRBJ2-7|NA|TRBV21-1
TGTGCCAGCAGCACGACTAGCGGGACCTATTATTACGAGCAGTACTTT
CASSTTSGTYYYEQYF
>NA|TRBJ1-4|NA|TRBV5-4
TGTGCCAGCAGCCCCGGGTTAGATGAAAAACTGTTTTTT
CASSPGLDEKLFF
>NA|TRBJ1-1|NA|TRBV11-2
TGTGCCACCACGCGGGCAGGGAACACTGAAGCTTTCTTT
CATTRAGNTEAFF
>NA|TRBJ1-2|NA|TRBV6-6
TGTGCCAGCAGTTACTCGATCCTCTATGGCTACACCTTC
CASSYSILYGYTF
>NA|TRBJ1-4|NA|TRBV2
TGTGCCAGCACCCAGGCTTCAACTAATGAAAAACTGTTTTTT
CASTQASTNEKLFF
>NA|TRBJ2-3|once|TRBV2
TGTGCCAGCAGTGATAGTGGAGGTTCTCCAGATACGCAGTATTTT
CASSDSGGSPDTQYF
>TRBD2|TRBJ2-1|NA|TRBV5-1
TGCGCCAGCAGCTCGATTAGCGGGAATTACAATGAGCAGTTCTTC
CASSSISGNYNEQFF
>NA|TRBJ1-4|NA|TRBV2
TGTGCCAGCAGGGAGAACGGACACGATGAAAAACTGTTTTTT
CASRENGHDEKLFF
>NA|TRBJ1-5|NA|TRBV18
TGTGCCAGCTCCCCGAGGCAGGCTAGCAATCAGCCCCAGCATTTT
CASSPRQASNQPQHF
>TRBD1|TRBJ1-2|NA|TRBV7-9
TGTGCCAGCAGCTTAGAATGGACAGGGGGCGATGGCTACACCTTC
CASSLEWTGGDGYTF
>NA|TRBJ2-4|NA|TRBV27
TGTGCCAGCCAGTTGACGGGGCCGGGTATAGCCAAAAACATTCAGTACTTC
CASQLTGPGIAKNIQYF
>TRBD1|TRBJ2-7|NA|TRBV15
TGTGCCACCAGCAGAGATCTCGGGACAGAAAGCTCCTACGAGCAGTACTTC
CATSRDLGTESSYEQYF
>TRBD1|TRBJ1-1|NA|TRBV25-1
TGTGCCAGCAGTGACCCGACAGGGGCGAACACTGAAGCTTTCTTT
CASSDPTGANTEAFF
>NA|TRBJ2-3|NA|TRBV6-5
TGTGCCAGCAGACTGCAAGGACGGGGAACAGATACGCAGTATTTT
CASRLQGRGTDTQYF
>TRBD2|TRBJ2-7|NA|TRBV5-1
TGCGCCAGCAGCTTGTCCACTAGCGGTGGATACGAGCAGTACTTC
CASSLSTSGGYEQYF
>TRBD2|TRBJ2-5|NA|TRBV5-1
TGCGCCAGTAGGCGGGGACTAGCGGAAGAGACCCAGTACTTC
CASRRGLAEETQYF
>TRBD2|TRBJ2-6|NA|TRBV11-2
TGTGCCAGCAGCTTAGATGCGGGACTAGCGGAACCCGGGGCCAACGTCCTGACTTTC
CASSLDAGLAEPGANVLTF
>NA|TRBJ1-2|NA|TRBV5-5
TGTGCCAGCAACCGAGGCAGTCTAGGTGGCTACACCTTC
CASNRGSLGGYTF
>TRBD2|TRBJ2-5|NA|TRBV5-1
TGCGCCAGCAGCTTGGGGTCTAGCGGGAGTGGGGAGACCCAGTACTTC
CASSLGSSGSGETQYF
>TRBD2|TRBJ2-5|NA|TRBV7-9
TGTGCCAGCAGCTTAAGGAGGGAGGGGGAGACCCAGTACTTC
CASSLRREGETQYF
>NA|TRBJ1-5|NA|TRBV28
TGTGCCAGCAGTTTATTCGGGACGCGCCAGCCCCAGCATTTT
CASSLFGTRQPQHF